This T cell receptor beta chain originates from a study of T cell clonality in common variable immunodeficiency. This clone was counted ten times or more. Its antigen is as yet unknown. The read terminates 3 residues ahead of where the CDR3 ends, so the germline J gene completes it. Study results and limitations: Fewer deletions and N-nucleotide insertions were reportedly seen in common variable immunodeficiency TCR beta sequences.

TCRdb's copy holds only in-frame clones and misses some; the assay was immunoSEQ multiplex PCR. The data list approximately 34,000 clones, none observed once; under 3.5% falls to the top ten. Most patients and controls had Caucasian heritage. The J segment lost 3 bases and the V segment lost 4 bases, leaving 2 bases of the junction unmatched. This CDR3 contains 13 residues. The V gene's germline CDR1 is LNHDA and CDR2 SQIVND (reference sequence). The sequence derives from a person aged 18-69 years in good health. Sequenced material: peripheral blood mononuclear cells. The rearrangement uses TRBV19 and TRBJ1-1; TRBD1 matches 7 bases. Incomplete CDR3 DNA: TGTGCCAGTAGTAGAGACAGGGACACTGAA. It yields the protein CASSRDRDTE. The CDR3, in full, reads CASSRDRDTEAFF. Supplemented by reference TRBV19 and TRBJ1-1, the full variable domain reads DGGITQSPKYLFRKEGQNVTLSCEQNLNHDAMYWYRQDPGQGLRLIYYSQIVNDFQKGDIAEGYSVSREKKESFPLTVTSAQKNPTAFYLCASSRDRDTEAFFGQGTRLTVV.